This TCR beta chain is from a study of identical twins. TCRdb independently ran MiXCR on the 5' RACE reads; one entry per CDR3 protein. This repertoire shows 1.5 million to 2 million distinct CDR3 sequences, about 31% found once; its top ten account for 0.25% to 0.3%. The table lists this clonotype with a few counts. Per germline, CDR1 KGHSH and CDR2 LQKENI. V shed 5 bases and J 6 bases; nucleotides not matched to a gene: 6. This CDR3 region has 14 residues. The sample comprised cord blood. V is TRBV18 and J is TRBJ2-1; 8 bases fit TRBD2. The source of this sequence is a newborn girl in good health. The chain's CDR3 is CASSSGTSTNEQFF. The CDR3 nucleotides read TGTGCCAGCTCATCCGGGACTAGTACCAATGAGCAGTTCTTC.